A single sample is the source of the 26 T cell receptor beta chains below, sequenced in a study of cytomegalovirus exposure and HLA in healthy donors. In the PCR, 60 Vbeta and 13 Jbeta primers were used. Some clones are missing from TCRdb's copy, which holds only in-frame ones; the method was immunoSEQ multiplex PCR. The table shows some 150,000 clones, with 80% occurring only once. Sequencing was performed on PBMCs. Every receptor here comes from a man between 18 and 29 years old in good health and CMV-seropositive.

The chain joins TRBV9 to TRBJ2-7; 10 positions match TRBD2. Germline V CDR1 and CDR2: SGDLS, YYNGEE. V dropped 4 bases and J dropped 1; count of bases not matched to a gene: 11. The CDR3 loop spans 17 amino acids. The CDR3: CASSRRASGSGSYEQYF. CDR3 DNA sequence: TGTGCCAGCAGCCGTCGAGCTAGCGGGAGTGGTTCCTACGAGCAGTACTTC.

This rearrangement joins TRBV6-1 to TRBJ2-1; 7 nucleotides align to TRBD1. This CDR3 contains 14 residues. Germline trimming cut 7 bases from V and 4 bases from J; bases unmatched to any gene: 7. The germline V gene encodes CDR1 MNHNS and CDR2 SASEGT. CDR3 region: CASIMTGSYNEQFF. CDR3 coding DNA: TGTGCCAGCATTATGACAGGGTCTTACAATGAGCAGTTCTTC.

The chain couples TRBV7-9 to TRBJ2-1, with 7 bases identical to TRBD2. From germline, CDR1 is SEHNR and CDR2 FQNEAQ (reference sequence). The CDR3 runs 16 residues. V lost 1 base and J lost 3; bases outside the gene matches: 6. Written as DNA, the CDR3 is TGTGCCAGCAGCTTAGTTGTGCGGGAGCGCTACAATGAGCAGTTCTTC. Protein product: CASSLVVRERYNEQFF.

This clone showed up just a few times. V and J are TRBV7-9 and TRBJ1-1, with D perhaps matching TRBD1 (6 bases). The CDR3 has 14 residues. Germline loops: CDR1 SEHNR, CDR2 FQNEAQ (reference sequence). The V end lost 8 bases, the J end lost 3 bases, and 16 bases lay between the germline ends. This chain's CDR3 is CASLSGVGDTEAFF. For the CDR3, the DNA is TGTGCCAGCCTTTCAGGGGTTGGGGACACTGAAGCTTTCTTT.

In regard to this clone: The limits of the CDR3 on the DNA are not certain, so only TCRdb's listed CDR3 is given. This chain uses TRBV5-1 with TRBJ2-1; the table's D call, TRBD1, was not checked against the DNA. The CDR3 comprises 13 residues, both ends counted. Germline V CDR1 and CDR2: SGHRS, YFSETQ. The CDR3: CASSLVGTGSPIF.

The sample holds one count of this clone. This chain links TRBV19 with TRBJ1-1, with 7 bases matching TRBD1. Unmatched junction bases numbered 28, after V lost 7 bases and J lost 2 bases. The CDR3 is 21 amino acids. Per germline, CDR1 LNHDA and CDR2 SQIVND (reference sequence). The CDR3 DNA sequence: TGTGCCAGTACCATTATTCGGCACGTAGCTAGGGTAAACAGGGGCAACACTGAAGCTTTCTTT. The encoded protein is CASTIIRHVARVNRGNTEAFF. Full variable domain (rest looked up from reference TRBV19 and TRBJ1-1): DGGITQSPKYLFRKEGQNVTLSCEQNLNHDAMYWYRQDPGQGLRLIYYSQIVNDFQKGDIAEGYSVSREKKESFPLTVTSAQKNPTAFYLCASTIIRHVARVNRGNTEAFFGQGTRLTVV.

The rearrangement joins TRBV30 to TRBJ1-4, with D unresolved. Germline V gene data show CDR1 as GTSNPN and CDR2 as SVGIG (reference sequence). This CDR3 contains 14 residues. V was cut by 3 bases and J by 4 bases, with 12 bases left in between. This CDR3 reads CAWSGLGINEKLFF. Here the CDR3 DNA reads TGTGCCTGGAGCGGACTCGGTATTAATGAAAAACTGTTTTTT.

This clone appeared a single time. The chain couples TRBV11-2 to TRBJ2-2, with a possible D match to TRBD2 (6 bases). Germline CDR1 and CDR2: SGHAT and FQNNGV. The CDR3 runs 15 residues. V lost 3 bases and J lost 0, with 8 bases in between. The CDR3, as DNA: TGTGCCAGCAGCTTCTCTAGCGCGAACACCGGGGAGCTGTTTTTT. It translates to CASSFSSANTGELFF.

A few counts support this clone. J is TRBJ2-2 and V is TRBV5-1; the match to TRBD2 covers 11 bases. Germline CDR1 and CDR2: SGHRS and YFSETQ. V lost 4 bases and J lost 6; bases outside the gene matches: 8. The CDR3 runs to 16 residues. CDR3 loop: CASSITSGRPPGELFF. The CDR3 bases are TGCGCCAGCAGCATAACTAGCGGGAGACCCCCCGGGGAGCTGTTTTTT.

The chain employs TRBV14 and TRBJ2-3, with D tentatively TRBD2 (6 bases). The CDR3 extends over 13 amino acids. Trimming removed 8 bases from V and 5 bases from J, with 14 bases in between. Germline-derived CDR1 and CDR2 are SGHDN and FVKESK. The CDR3 protein is CASDSGAGDTQYF. The CDR3 DNA is TGTGCCAGCGACTCGGGAGCCGGAGATACGCAGTATTTT.

The chain is built from TRBV9 and TRBJ2-3; possible D gene TRBD2, 6 bases. Between the trimmed V and J ends, which lost 2 bases and 0 bases, there was a span of 10 bases. Germline loops: CDR1 SGDLS, CDR2 YYNGEE. This CDR3 is built from 15 residues. CDR3 in DNA: TGTGCCAGCAGCGTCCGCGGGGTAAGCACAGATACGCAGTATTTT. Translating it yields CASSVRGVSTDTQYF.

The chain carries TRBV28 and TRBJ1-1; a possible D gene is TRBD1 (5 bases). The CDR3 is 12 residues long. V was pared by 10 bases and J by 4 bases, with 13 bases between. Germline V gene lookup returns CDR1 MDHEN and CDR2 SYDVKM. Here the CDR3 reads CAIGRGGTEAFF. The CDR3, as DNA: TGTGCCATCGGGAGGGGAGGCACTGAAGCTTTCTTT.

V is TRBV28 and J is TRBJ1-6; D not certain. Per germline, CDR1 MDHEN and CDR2 SYDVKM. Trimming left V 8 bases short and J 7 bases short, with 9 bases between. The length of the CDR3 is 12 residues. CDR3 in DNA: TGTGCCAGCCGTATGTCGAATTCACCCCTCCACTTT. It is translated as CASRMSNSPLHF.

This clone showed up just once. The chain links TRBV6-1 to TRBJ1-1; D might be TRBD1 (5 bases). The V and J ends lost 5 bases and 7 bases respectively, with 20 bases between them. Germline CDR1 reads MNHNS; CDR2 reads SASEGT. CDR3 length: 15 amino acids. As DNA, the CDR3 is TGTGCCAGCAGTAGACAGATTTGGGCTCCGGATGAAGCTTTCTTT. This encodes CASSRQIWAPDEAFF.

The J gene is TRBJ1-1, the V gene TRBV7-9; D unresolved. V was clipped by 5 bases and J by 0 bases, with 13 bases between them. CDR1 and CDR2 from the germline V gene are SEHNR and FQNEAQ (reference sequence). CDR3 length equals 15 residues. CDR3 DNA: TGTGCCAGCAGCCCTATCGACTGGATGAACACTGAAGCTTTCTTT. Amino acids: CASSPIDWMNTEAFF. Full variable domain (remainder filled in from reference TRBV7-9 and TRBJ1-1): DTGVSQNPRHKITKRGQNVTFRCDPISEHNRLYWYRQTLGQGPEFLTYFQNEAQLEKSRLLSDRFSAERPKGSFSTLEIQRTEQGDSAMYLCASSPIDWMNTEAFFGQGTRLTVV.

The chain recombines TRBV2 with TRBJ1-1, with 8 bases that match TRBD1. The V segment lost 6 bases and the J segment 5 bases; nucleotides outside the gene matches: 8. This CDR3 is built from 14 residues. Germline assignment: CDR1 SNHLY and CDR2 FYNNEI. This CDR3 is CASSVTGGGTEAFF. The CDR3 nucleotides are TGTGCCAGCAGCGTTACAGGGGGAGGGACTGAAGCTTTCTTT.

Only one count was recorded for this clone. V usage is TRBV6-6 and J usage is TRBJ2-2; D is unclear. The CDR3 extends over 12 amino acids. V dropped 6 bases and J dropped 6 bases, with 8 bases sitting between them. The germline V gene has CDR1 MNHNY and CDR2 SVGAGI (reference sequence). The CDR3 reads CASSSSSGELFF. In nucleotides, the CDR3 is TGTGCCAGCAGCTCTTCGTCCGGGGAGCTGTTTTTT.

The chain's CDR3 is CASSYQVGGPYEQYF. The CDR3 nucleotides read TGTGCCAGCAGCTACCAGGTGGGGGGGCCCTACGAGCAGTACTTC. The chain joins TRBV5-6 to TRBJ2-7; tentative D call: TRBD2 (7 bases). Germline loops: CDR1 SGHDT, CDR2 YYEEEE. The CDR3 contains 15 residues. V lost 3 bases and J lost 2, with 15 bases in between.

The rearrangement uses TRBV5-5 and TRBJ1-3, with D unclear. From germline, CDR1 is SGHKS and CDR2 YYEKEE (reference sequence). This CDR3 has 16 residues. V was cut by 0 bases and J by 0 bases, with 10 bases left in between. The CDR3 DNA is TGTGCCAGCAGCTTGGAGAGGAGATTCTCTGGAAACACCATATATTTT. It codes for CASSLERRFSGNTIYF.

The V and J genes are TRBV7-9 and TRBJ2-7, with 9 bases identical to TRBD1. V shed 2 bases, J shed 2 bases, and the junction held 4 bases outside the gene matches. Germline V gives CDR1 SEHNR, CDR2 FQNEAQ (reference sequence). The length of the CDR3 is 15 residues. CDR3 protein: CASSLLGTGTYEQYF. CDR3 nucleotides: TGTGCCAGCAGCTTATTAGGGACAGGGACCTACGAGCAGTACTTC.

A few counts support this clone. The V gene is TRBV4-1, the J gene TRBJ1-1; no reliable D call. CDR1 is MGHRA and CDR2 is YSYEKL in the germline V gene. V lost 3 bases to trimming and J lost 4 bases, with 12 bases between them. This CDR3 is 14 amino acids long. The CDR3, as DNA: TGCGCCAGCAGCCACGGGGTTTTGGTCACTGAAGCTTTCTTT. Encoded protein: CASSHGVLVTEAFF.

This clone was seen a few times. The chain uses TRBV5-1 and TRBJ1-1; 9 bases agree with TRBD1. The CDR3 extends over 15 amino acids. Germline-derived CDR1 and CDR2 are SGHRS and YFSETQ. The ends lost 4 bases at V and 3 bases at J; junction bases unmatched: 7. The CDR3 spells CASSPRTGAYTEAFF. The CDR3 region has the DNA TGCGCCAGCAGCCCCCGGACAGGGGCGTACACTGAAGCTTTCTTT.

This clone was detected a few times. The chain has TRBV11-2 and TRBJ1-5, with TRBD1 identical over 7 bases. V shed 3 bases, J shed 5 bases, and the junction held 4 bases outside the gene matches. The CDR3 covers 14 residues. Germline CDR1 SGHAT, CDR2 FQNNGV. The CDR3 coding sequence is TGTGCCAGCAGCTTGACAGGGTCCCATCAGCCCCAGCATTTT. Amino acid sequence: CASSLTGSHQPQHF.

The V call is TRBV6-1, the J call TRBJ1-2, with TRBD1 matching over 8 bases. The V segment lost 5 bases and the J segment 8 bases; nucleotides outside the gene matches: 4. The germline CDR1 and CDR2 sequences are MNHNS and SASEGT. CDR3 length: 12 residues. The CDR3 nucleotides read TGTGCCAGCAGTCAGGGGGCAGACGGCTACACCTTC. It is translated as CASSQGADGYTF.

The V gene is TRBV19, the J gene TRBJ2-5; D might be TRBD1 (5 bases). CDR3 length equals 13 residues. V gave up 6 bases and J gave up 2 bases, with 10 bases separating them. Germline V gene data show CDR1 as LNHDA and CDR2 as SQIVND (reference sequence). CDR3: CASRSDTQETQYF. CDR3 DNA sequence: TGTGCCAGTAGATCGGACACACAAGAGACCCAGTACTTC. The variable domain in full, with the rest retrieved from reference TRBV19 and TRBJ2-5, is DGGITQSPKYLFRKEGQNVTLSCEQNLNHDAMYWYRQDPGQGLRLIYYSQIVNDFQKGDIAEGYSVSREKKESFPLTVTSAQKNPTAFYLCASRSDTQETQYFGPGTRLLVL.

The chain uses TRBV10-3 and TRBJ2-5; perhaps TRBD2 as D (5 bases). The germline V and J ends were trimmed by 4 bases and 5 bases, with 14 bases remaining between them. The CDR3 runs to 14 residues. Germline CDR1 is ENHRY and CDR2 is SYGVKD. Here the CDR3 reads CAISGVRGWETQYF. CDR3 nucleotide sequence: TGTGCCATCAGTGGTGTTCGGGGATGGGAGACCCAGTACTTC.